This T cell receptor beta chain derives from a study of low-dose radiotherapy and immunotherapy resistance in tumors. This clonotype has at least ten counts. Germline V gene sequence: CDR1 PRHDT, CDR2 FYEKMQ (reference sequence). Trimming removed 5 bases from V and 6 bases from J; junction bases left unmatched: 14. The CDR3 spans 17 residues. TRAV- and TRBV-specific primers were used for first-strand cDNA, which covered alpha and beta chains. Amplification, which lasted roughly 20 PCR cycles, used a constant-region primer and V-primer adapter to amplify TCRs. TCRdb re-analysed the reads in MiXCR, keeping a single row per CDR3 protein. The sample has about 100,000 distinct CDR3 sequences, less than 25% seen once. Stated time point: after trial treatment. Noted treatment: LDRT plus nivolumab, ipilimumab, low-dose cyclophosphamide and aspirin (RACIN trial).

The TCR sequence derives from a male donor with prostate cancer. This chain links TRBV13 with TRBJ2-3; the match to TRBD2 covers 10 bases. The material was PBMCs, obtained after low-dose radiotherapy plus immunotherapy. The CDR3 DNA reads TGTGCCAGCAGCCATCGCGGGGCTAGCGGGGGAAAGGATACGCAGTATTTT. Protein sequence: CASSHRGASGGKDTQYF.